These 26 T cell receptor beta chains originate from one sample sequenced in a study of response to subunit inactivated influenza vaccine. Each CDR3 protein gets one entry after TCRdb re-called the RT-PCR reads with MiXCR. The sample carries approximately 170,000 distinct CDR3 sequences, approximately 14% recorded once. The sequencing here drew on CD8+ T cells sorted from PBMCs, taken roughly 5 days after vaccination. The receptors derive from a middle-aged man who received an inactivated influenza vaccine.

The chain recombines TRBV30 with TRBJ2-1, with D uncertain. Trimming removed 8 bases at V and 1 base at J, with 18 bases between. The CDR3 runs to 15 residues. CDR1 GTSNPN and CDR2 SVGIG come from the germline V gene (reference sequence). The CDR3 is CAGAELVSSYNEQFF. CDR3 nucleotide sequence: TGTGCCGGAGCCGAATTAGTGTCTTCCTACAATGAGCAGTTCTTC.

CDR3 protein: CASRQTVSYEQYF. The CDR3 DNA reads as TGTGCCAGTAGACAGACAGTCTCCTACGAGCAGTACTTC. The rearrangement joins TRBV27 to TRBJ2-7, with a possible D match to TRBD1 (5 bases). The germline V gene has CDR1 MNHEY and CDR2 SMNVEV (reference sequence). This CDR3 comprises 13 residues. V lost 9 bases, J lost 0 bases, and 12 bases lay in between.

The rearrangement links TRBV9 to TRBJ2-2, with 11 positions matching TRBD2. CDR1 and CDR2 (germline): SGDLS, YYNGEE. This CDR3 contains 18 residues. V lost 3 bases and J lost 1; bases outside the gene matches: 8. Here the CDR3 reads CASSDSISGRGNTGELFF. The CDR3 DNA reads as TGTGCCAGCAGCGACAGCATTAGCGGGAGGGGGAACACCGGGGAGCTGTTTTTT.

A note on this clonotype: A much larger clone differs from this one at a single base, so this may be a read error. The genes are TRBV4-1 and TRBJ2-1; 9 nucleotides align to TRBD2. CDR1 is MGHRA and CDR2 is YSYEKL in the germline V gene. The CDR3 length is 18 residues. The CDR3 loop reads CANSQDSALAGIVDEQFF. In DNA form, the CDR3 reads TGCGCCAACAGCCAAGATTCCGCCCTAGCGGGAATTGTCGATGAGCAGTTCTTC.

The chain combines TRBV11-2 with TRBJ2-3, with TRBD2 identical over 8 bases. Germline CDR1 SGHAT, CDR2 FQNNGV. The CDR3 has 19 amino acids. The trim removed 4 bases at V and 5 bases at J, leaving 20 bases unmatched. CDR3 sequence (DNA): TGTGCCAGCAGCTCCGCCCGGGGCCGGGGGACTAGTGGGTTAGATACGCAGTATTTT. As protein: CASSSARGRGTSGLDTQYF.

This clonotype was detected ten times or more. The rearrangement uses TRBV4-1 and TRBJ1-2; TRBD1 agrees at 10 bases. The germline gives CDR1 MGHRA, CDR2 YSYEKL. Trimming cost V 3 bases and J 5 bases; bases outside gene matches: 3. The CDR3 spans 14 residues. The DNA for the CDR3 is TGCGCCAGCAGCCAGGACAGGGGGTCGTATGGCTACACCTTC. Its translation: CASSQDRGSYGYTF.

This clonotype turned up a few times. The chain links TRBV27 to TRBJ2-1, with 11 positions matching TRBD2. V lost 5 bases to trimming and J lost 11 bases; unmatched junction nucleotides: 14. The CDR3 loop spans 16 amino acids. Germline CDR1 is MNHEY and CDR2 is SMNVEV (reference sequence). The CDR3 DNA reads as TGTGCCAGCAGTCCAGAAGAGTCTAGCGGGAGGACAAAGCAGTTCTTC. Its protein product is CASSPEESSGRTKQFF.

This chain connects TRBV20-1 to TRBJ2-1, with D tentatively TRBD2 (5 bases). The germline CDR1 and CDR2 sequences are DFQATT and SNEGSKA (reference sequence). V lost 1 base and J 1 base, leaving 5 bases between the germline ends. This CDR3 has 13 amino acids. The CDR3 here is CSARGGSYNEQFF. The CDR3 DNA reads TGCAGTGCTAGAGGCGGGTCCTACAATGAGCAGTTCTTC.

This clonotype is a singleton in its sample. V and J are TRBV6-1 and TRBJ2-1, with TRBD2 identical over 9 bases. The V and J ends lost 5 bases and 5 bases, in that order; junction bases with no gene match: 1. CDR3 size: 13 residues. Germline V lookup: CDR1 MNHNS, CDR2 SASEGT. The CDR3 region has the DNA TGTGCCAGCAGTCGACTAGCGGACAATGAGCAGTTCTTC. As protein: CASSRLADNEQFF.

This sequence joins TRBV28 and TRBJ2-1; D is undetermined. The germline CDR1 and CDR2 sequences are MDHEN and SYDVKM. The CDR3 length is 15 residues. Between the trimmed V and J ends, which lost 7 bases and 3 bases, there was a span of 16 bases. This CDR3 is CASTEDLDSYNEQFF. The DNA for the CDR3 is TGTGCCAGCACCGAAGATCTAGATAGCTACAATGAGCAGTTCTTC.

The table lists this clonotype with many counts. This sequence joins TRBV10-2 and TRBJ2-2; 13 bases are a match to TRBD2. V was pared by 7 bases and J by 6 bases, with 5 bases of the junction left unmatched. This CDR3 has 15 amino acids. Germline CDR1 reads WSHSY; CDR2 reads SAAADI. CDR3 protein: CASNPLAGGPGELFF. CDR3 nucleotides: TGCGCCAGCAACCCACTAGCGGGGGGGCCCGGGGAGCTGTTTTTT.

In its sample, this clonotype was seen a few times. The chain's CDR3 is CASSLLGVGFF. CDR3 bases: TGTGCCAGCAGCTTACTGGGGGTCGGGTTCTTT. The gene calls are TRBV7-9 and TRBJ1-1; possibly TRBD1 for D (5 bases). There are 11 residues in the CDR3. CDR1 SEHNR and CDR2 FQNEAQ come from the germline V gene (reference sequence). V lost 2 bases to trimming and J lost 14 bases, with 12 bases between them. The whole variable domain, remainder taken from reference TRBV7-9 and TRBJ1-1, is DTGVSQNPRHKITKRGQNVTFRCDPISEHNRLYWYRQTLGQGPEFLTYFQNEAQLEKSRLLSDRFSAERPKGSFSTLEIQRTEQGDSAMYLCASSLLGVGFFGQGTRLTVV.

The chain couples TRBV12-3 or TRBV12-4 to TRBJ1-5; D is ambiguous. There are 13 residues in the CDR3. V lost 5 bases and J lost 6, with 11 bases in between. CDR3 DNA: TGTGCCAGCAGTACCAGTCGGGGTCAGCCCCAGCATTTT. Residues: CASSTSRGQPQHF.

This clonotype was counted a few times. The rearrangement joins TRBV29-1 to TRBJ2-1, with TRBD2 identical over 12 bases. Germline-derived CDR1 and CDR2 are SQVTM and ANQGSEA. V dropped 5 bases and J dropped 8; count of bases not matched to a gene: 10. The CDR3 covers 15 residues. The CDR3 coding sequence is TGCAGCGTTCATTCTAGCGGGGGGGCCTTGGATGAGCAGTTCTTC. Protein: CSVHSSGGALDEQFF.

CDR3 sequence (DNA): TGTGCCAGCTCACCCTCATGGGACAGGGGGCGAGAGACCCAGTACTTC. Translated, it gives CASSPSWDRGRETQYF. This chain uses TRBV18 with TRBJ2-5; 12 nucleotides agree with TRBD1. Germline-derived CDR1 and CDR2 are KGHSH and LQKENI. Trimming at V came to 3 bases and at J to 4 bases, leaving 6 bases not matched to a gene. The CDR3 covers 16 residues. Full variable domain (missing parts from reference TRBV18 and TRBJ2-5): NAGVMQNPRHLVRRRGQEARLRCSPMKGHSHVYWYRQLPEEGLKFMVYLQKENIIDESGMPKERFSAEFPKEGPSILRIQQVVRGDSAAYFCASSPSWDRGRETQYFGPGTRLLVL.

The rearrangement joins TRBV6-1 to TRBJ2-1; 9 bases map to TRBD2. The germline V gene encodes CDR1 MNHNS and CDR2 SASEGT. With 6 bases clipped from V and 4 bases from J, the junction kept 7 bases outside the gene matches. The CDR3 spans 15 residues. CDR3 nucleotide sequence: TGTGCCAGCAGGTCAAGCGGGAGGCGGTACAATGAGCAGTTCTTC. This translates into CASRSSGRRYNEQFF.

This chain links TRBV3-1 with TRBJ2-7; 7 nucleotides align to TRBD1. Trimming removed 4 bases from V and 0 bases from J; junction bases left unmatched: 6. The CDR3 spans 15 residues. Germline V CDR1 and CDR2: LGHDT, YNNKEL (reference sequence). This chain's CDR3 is CASSPRPGGSYEQYF. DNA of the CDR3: TGTGCCAGCAGCCCTCGCCCAGGGGGCTCCTACGAGCAGTACTTC.

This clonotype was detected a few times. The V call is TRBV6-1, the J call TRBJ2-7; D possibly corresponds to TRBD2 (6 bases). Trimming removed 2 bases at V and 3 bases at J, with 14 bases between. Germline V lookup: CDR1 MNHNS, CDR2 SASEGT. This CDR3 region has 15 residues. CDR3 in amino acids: CASSESWAGFYEQYF. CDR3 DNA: TGTGCCAGCAGTGAAAGCTGGGCGGGGTTCTACGAGCAGTACTTC.

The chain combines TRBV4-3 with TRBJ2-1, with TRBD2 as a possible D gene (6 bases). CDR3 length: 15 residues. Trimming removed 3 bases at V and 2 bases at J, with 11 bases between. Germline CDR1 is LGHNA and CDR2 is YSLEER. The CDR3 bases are TGCGCCAGCAGCCACGTAGCGGAACCCTACAATGAGCAGTTCTTC. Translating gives CASSHVAEPYNEQFF.

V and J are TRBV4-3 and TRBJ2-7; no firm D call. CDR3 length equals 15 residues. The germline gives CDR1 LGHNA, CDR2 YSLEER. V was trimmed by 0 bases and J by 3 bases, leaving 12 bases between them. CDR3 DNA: TGCGCCAGCAGCCAAGAGGCATCAACCTACTACGAGCAGTACTTC. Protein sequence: CASSQEASTYYEQYF.

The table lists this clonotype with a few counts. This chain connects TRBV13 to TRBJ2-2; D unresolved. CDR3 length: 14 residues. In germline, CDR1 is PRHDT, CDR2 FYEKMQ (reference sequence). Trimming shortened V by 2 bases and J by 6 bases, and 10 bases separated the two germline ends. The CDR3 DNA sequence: TGTGCCAGCAGCTTATATGGCTTTCCCGGGGAGCTGTTTTTT. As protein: CASSLYGFPGELFF.

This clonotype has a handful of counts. CDR3 nucleotide sequence: TGTGCCAGCAGCTCAACTAGCGGGTACACAGATACGCAGTATTTT. Amino acids: CASSSTSGYTDTQYF. The chain links TRBV7-9 to TRBJ2-3; TRBD2 aligns across 9 bases. The CDR3 contains 15 residues. The V and J ends lost 4 bases and 2 bases, in that order; junction bases with no gene match: 4. Germline lookup yields CDR1 SEHNR and CDR2 FQNEAQ (reference sequence).

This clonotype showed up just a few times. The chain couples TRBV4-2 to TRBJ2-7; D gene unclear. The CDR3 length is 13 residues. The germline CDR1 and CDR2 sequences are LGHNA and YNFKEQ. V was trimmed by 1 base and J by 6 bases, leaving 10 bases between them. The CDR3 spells CASSQGVTTEQYF. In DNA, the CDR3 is TGTGCCAGCAGCCAAGGAGTCACTACCGAGCAGTACTTC.

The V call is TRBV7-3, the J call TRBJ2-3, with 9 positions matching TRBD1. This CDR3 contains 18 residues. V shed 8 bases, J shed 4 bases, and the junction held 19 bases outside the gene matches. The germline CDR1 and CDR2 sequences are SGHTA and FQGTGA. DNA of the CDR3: TGTGCCAGCTGTTCAACTCTTGCAGGACAGGGGATCGCAGATACGCAGTATTTT. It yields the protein CASCSTLAGQGIADTQYF.

CDR3 coding DNA: TGTGCCGTGAGGGCCCAGACGGAGACCCAGTACTTC. It codes for CAVRAQTETQYF. The gene calls are TRBV12-3 or TRBV12-4 and TRBJ2-5; possible D gene TRBD2, 5 bases. This CDR3 has 12 residues. The V end was cut by 11 bases, the J end by 5 bases, with 15 bases between.

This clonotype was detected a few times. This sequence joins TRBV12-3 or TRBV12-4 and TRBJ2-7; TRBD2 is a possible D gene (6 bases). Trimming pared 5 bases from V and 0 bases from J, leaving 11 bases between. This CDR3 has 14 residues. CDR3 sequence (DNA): TGTGCCAGCAGTAGTCCGGGAGCCTCCTACGAGCAGTACTTC. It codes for CASSSPGASYEQYF.